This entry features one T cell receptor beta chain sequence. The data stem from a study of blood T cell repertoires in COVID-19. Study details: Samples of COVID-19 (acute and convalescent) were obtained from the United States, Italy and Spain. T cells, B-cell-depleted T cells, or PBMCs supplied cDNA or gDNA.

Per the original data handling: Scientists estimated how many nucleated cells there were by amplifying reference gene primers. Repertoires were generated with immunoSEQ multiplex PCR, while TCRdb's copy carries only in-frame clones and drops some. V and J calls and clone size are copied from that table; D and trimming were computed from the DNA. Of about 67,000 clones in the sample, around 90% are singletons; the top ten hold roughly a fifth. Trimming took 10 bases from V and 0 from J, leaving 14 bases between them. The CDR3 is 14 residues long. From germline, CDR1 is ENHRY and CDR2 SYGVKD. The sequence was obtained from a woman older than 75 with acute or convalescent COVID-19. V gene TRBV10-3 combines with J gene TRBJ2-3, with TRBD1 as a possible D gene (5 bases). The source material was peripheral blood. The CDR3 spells CATVGLGSTDTQYF. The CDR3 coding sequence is TGTGCCACGGTGGGGCTAGGGAGCACAGATACGCAGTATTTT.